The rows below give T cell receptor beta chains drawn from one sample of a study of OX40 agonist ivuxolimab in advanced cancers. The table came from immunoSEQ multiplex PCR; TCRdb's copy has only in-frame clones and leaves some out. Here the sample spans 80,000 to 90,000 clones, under 90% being singletons. Sequenced material: CD4+ or CD8+ T cells sorted from blood, taken in a trial of the OX40 agonist ivuxolimab. These receptors originate from an adult with an advanced solid tumor such as melanoma, head and neck, liver or kidney cancer. CDR3s include the opening cysteine and the closing phenylalanine or tryptophan. A D gene is named only where the DNA matches it firmly. Where a row states a size, it is once, few, many or the class of an expanded clone; other rows omit it.

v_call	clone_size	j_call	d_call	cdr3_aa	cdr3_nt
TRBV2	.	TRBJ2-7	.	CASSFDDRFSSYEQYF	TGTGCCAGCAGTTTCGACGACAGATTTTCGTCCTACGAGCAGTACTTC
TRBV4-2	.	TRBJ1-2	.	CASSQHLQGGYTF	TGTGCCAGCAGCCAACACCTTCAGGGGGGCTACACCTTC
TRBV5-1	.	TRBJ1-1	TRBD1	CASIAGTGLNTEAFF	TGCGCCAGCATCGCCGGGACAGGGTTGAACACTGAAGCTTTCTTT
TRBV7-2	.	TRBJ1-1	.	CASSQITATEAFF	TGTGCCAGCAGCCAAATTACTGCCACTGAAGCTTTCTTT
TRBV11-1	.	TRBJ2-1	.	CASSSRGHNEQFF	TGTGCCAGCAGCTCCAGGGGCCACAATGAGCAGTTCTTC
TRBV19	.	TRBJ2-7	TRBD1	CASSRTGGSYEQYF	TGTGCCAGTAGCCGGACAGGGGGGTCCTACGAGCAGTACTTC
TRBV5-1	.	TRBJ2-3	.	CASSFFSPGDTQYF	TGCGCCAGCAGCTTTTTTTCCCCAGGGGATACGCAGTATTTT
TRBV6-5	once	TRBJ2-7	.	CASSKTWSPYEQYF	TGTGCCAGCAGCAAGACTTGGTCCCCCTACGAGCAGTACTTC
TRBV6-5	.	TRBJ1-5	.	CASSYRRGQPQHF	TGTGCCAGCAGTTACCGTCGCGGGCAGCCCCAGCATTTT
TRBV5-1	.	TRBJ2-3	TRBD2	CASSPIAGVTDTQYF	TGCGCCAGCAGCCCTATAGCGGGGGTCACAGATACGCAGTATTTT
TRBV6-6	.	TRBJ1-1	.	CASKDGRGGENTEAFF	TGTGCCAGCAAGGATGGTCGGGGTGGGGAGAACACTGAAGCTTTCTTT
TRBV6-5	.	TRBJ2-3	TRBD1	CASTKGQGVPDTQYF	TGTGCCAGCACCAAGGGACAGGGGGTTCCAGATACGCAGTATTTT
TRBV6-5	.	TRBJ1-3	.	CASSEVNPGNTIYF	TGTGCCAGCAGTGAAGTTAACCCCGGAAACACCATATATTTT
TRBV18	.	TRBJ1-1	TRBD1	CASSPPDGTGGEAFF	TGTGCCAGCTCACCACCGGACGGGACAGGGGGGGAAGCTTTCTTT
TRBV7-2	.	TRBJ2-3	TRBD2	CASSPGLAGGTDTQYF	TGTGCCAGCAGCCCGGGACTAGCGGGAGGCACAGATACGCAGTATTTT
TRBV27	.	TRBJ1-2	TRBD1	CASSLTGVGYTF	TGTGCCAGCAGTTTAACAGGGGTCGGCTACACCTTC